This is a list of T cell receptor beta chains from one sample in a study of siplizumab effects on memory and regulatory T cells. Repertoires were generated with immunoSEQ multiplex PCR, while TCRdb's copy carries only in-frame clones and drops some. The data contain more than 85,000 clones, approximately 90% of them singletons. The material sequenced was Tregs sorted from blood. These receptors came from a human donor in good health. Each CDR3 is given with its conserved first and last residue. The D gene is left open where the match is weak. Clone size, where shown, is once, few, many, or a class for clones that have expanded.

V gene	clone size	J gene	D gene	CDR3 DNA	CDR3 protein
TRBV6-6	-	TRBJ2-7	-	TGTGCCAGCAGCCTGACAGGCTACGAGCAGTACTTC	CASSLTGYEQYF
TRBV6-6	-	TRBJ2-7	TRBD2	TGTGCCAGCACACTAGCGGAGCTCTCCTACGAGCAGTACTTC	CASTLAELSYEQYF
TRBV9	once	TRBJ2-1	-	TGTGCCAGCAGCGGAGGGCTAGGCTCCTACAATGAGCAGTTCTTC	CASSGGLGSYNEQFF
TRBV25-1	-	TRBJ2-7	TRBD2	TGTGCCAGCAGTGAAAAGGGACTAGCCGGCCTCCGCGAGCAGTACTTC	CASSEKGLAGLREQYF
TRBV11-3	-	TRBJ2-3	TRBD1	TGTGCCAGCAGCTTAGGACCCACCACAGGGGGAGATACGCAGTATTTT	CASSLGPTTGGDTQYF
TRBV5-4	once	TRBJ2-5	-	TGTGCCAGCAGCTGGGGGGAAGGAGGAGTAGGATTGGAGACCCAGTACTTC	CASSWGEGGVGLETQYF
TRBV5-5	-	TRBJ2-7	TRBD2	TGTGCCAGCAGCTTGGAGCCAGCGGGAAAGTACGAGCAGTACTTC	CASSLEPAGKYEQYF
TRBV19	-	TRBJ1-1	-	TGTGCCAGTAGTATTGGGACGGTGAACACTGAAGCTTTCTTT	CASSIGTVNTEAFF
TRBV10-2	-	TRBJ2-7	-	TGCGCCAGCAGTGAGTTTGGAGGGCCAGGAGCGCGGGAGCAGTACTTC	CASSEFGGPGAREQYF
TRBV7-9	-	TRBJ2-7	TRBD1	TGTGCCGGCACGTCGGACAGGGACTCCTACGAGCAGTACTTC	CAGTSDRDSYEQYF
TRBV28	once	TRBJ1-3	TRBD1	TGTGCCAGCAGTTTTGGGGGACAGAACTCTGGAAACACCATATATTTT	CASSFGGQNSGNTIYF
TRBV19	-	TRBJ1-5	-	TGTGCCAGTAGCCCCGGGTGGCCCCAGCATTTT	CASSPGWPQHF
TRBV4-2	few	TRBJ1-6	-	TGTGCCAGCAGCCAAAGGCTAAGCTCCTATAATTCACCCCTCCACTTT	CASSQRLSSYNSPLHF